A selection of T cell receptor beta chains follows, all from one sample in a study of blood T cell repertoires in COVID-19. This table comes from immunoSEQ multiplex PCR, and its TCRdb copy is limited to in-frame clones, with some not included. The sample has 250,000 to 350,000 clones; approximately 88% are singletons. The sequencing sample was made of peripheral blood. The source is a human donor with COVID-19, enrolled during active disease. The donor label of this sample is uncertain. The CDR3 runs from the conserved cysteine through the conserved F or W. A D gene is named only where the DNA matches it firmly. Rows give clone size only sometimes, using once, few, many, or a class for an expanded clone.

j_call: TRBJ2-1; clone_size: few; v_call: TRBV9; d_call: -; cdr3_aa: CASSSLAGLSYNEQFF; cdr3_nt: TGTGCCAGCAGCTCCCTGGCGGGGCTCTCCTACAATGAGCAGTTCTTC
j_call: TRBJ2-1; clone_size: -; v_call: TRBV7-3; d_call: TRBD2; cdr3_aa: CASSSLAGATYNEQFF; cdr3_nt: TGTGCCAGCAGCTCCTTAGCGGGAGCGACCTACAATGAGCAGTTCTTC
j_call: TRBJ2-1; clone_size: -; v_call: TRBV4-1; d_call: -; cdr3_aa: CASSQGGTTYNEQFF; cdr3_nt: TGCGCCAGCAGCCAAGGAGGGACAACCTACAATGAGCAGTTCTTC
j_call: TRBJ2-2; clone_size: once; v_call: TRBV11-3; d_call: -; cdr3_aa: CASSLGPGGAGELFF; cdr3_nt: TGTGCCAGCAGCTTAGGCCCTGGAGGCGCCGGGGAGCTGTTTTTT
j_call: TRBJ2-3; clone_size: once; v_call: TRBV10-3; d_call: -; cdr3_aa: CAISGQDYTDTQYF; cdr3_nt: TGTGCCATCAGTGGCCAGGACTACACAGATACGCAGTATTTT
j_call: TRBJ1-2; clone_size: -; v_call: TRBV6-6; d_call: -; cdr3_aa: CASNGDYGYTF; cdr3_nt: TGTGCCAGCAACGGAGACTATGGCTACACCTTC
j_call: TRBJ2-7; clone_size: -; v_call: TRBV11-1; d_call: TRBD2; cdr3_aa: CASSQERLAATSEQYF; cdr3_nt: TGTGCCAGCAGCCAGGAGAGACTAGCGGCCACAAGTGAGCAGTACTTC
j_call: TRBJ1-1; clone_size: -; v_call: TRBV28; d_call: -; cdr3_aa: CASSHQVAGNTEAFF; cdr3_nt: TGTGCCAGCAGTCACCAGGTGGCGGGCAACACTGAAGCTTTCTTT
j_call: TRBJ1-2; clone_size: -; v_call: TRBV28; d_call: -; cdr3_aa: CASSFIYSRVGGYTF; cdr3_nt: TGTGCCAGCAGTTTTATCTATAGCAGGGTTGGTGGCTACACCTTC
j_call: TRBJ1-3; clone_size: -; v_call: TRBV18; d_call: -; cdr3_aa: CASSPVGSGNTIYF; cdr3_nt: TGTGCCAGCTCACCTGTCGGCTCTGGAAACACCATATATTTT
j_call: TRBJ1-4; clone_size: -; v_call: TRBV9; d_call: TRBD1; cdr3_aa: CASSVGGQGGEKLFF; cdr3_nt: TGTGCCAGCAGCGTAGGGGGACAGGGAGGTGAAAAACTGTTTTTT
j_call: TRBJ1-6; clone_size: -; v_call: TRBV2; d_call: -; cdr3_aa: CASSEMGGENSPLHF; cdr3_nt: TGTGCCAGCAGTGAAATGGGGGGTGAGAATTCACCCCTCCACTTT
j_call: TRBJ2-3; clone_size: -; v_call: TRBV11-3; d_call: TRBD1; cdr3_aa: CASSTRTGAGTDTQYF; cdr3_nt: TGTGCCAGCAGCACGAGGACAGGGGCGGGCACAGATACGCAGTATTTT
j_call: TRBJ1-2; clone_size: -; v_call: TRBV18; d_call: TRBD1; cdr3_aa: CASSLPGTGNFDGYTF; cdr3_nt: TGTGCCAGCTCACTTCCCGGGACAGGGAATTTCGATGGCTACACCTTC
j_call: TRBJ1-1; clone_size: -; v_call: TRBV20-1; d_call: -; cdr3_aa: CSLTRTEEAFF; cdr3_nt: TGCAGTCTCACACGGACAGAAGAAGCTTTCTTT
j_call: TRBJ1-3; clone_size: -; v_call: TRBV11-2; d_call: -; cdr3_aa: CASSPTGSSGNTIYF; cdr3_nt: TGTGCCAGCAGCCCCACAGGGAGCTCTGGAAACACCATATATTTT
j_call: TRBJ1-1; clone_size: -; v_call: TRBV21-1; d_call: -; cdr3_aa: CASSKGPPLRAQGSTEAFF; cdr3_nt: TGTGCCAGCAGCAAAGGACCCCCGCTCCGGGCACAGGGGAGCACTGAAGCTTTCTTT
j_call: TRBJ2-7; clone_size: -; v_call: TRBV7-2; d_call: TRBD1; cdr3_aa: CASSYSRDSGYEQYF; cdr3_nt: TGTGCCAGCAGCTACTCCCGGGACAGCGGCTACGAGCAGTACTTC
j_call: TRBJ2-4; clone_size: -; v_call: TRBV6-6; d_call: TRBD2; cdr3_aa: CASSPGLAQNIQYF; cdr3_nt: TGTGCCAGCAGTCCGGGACTAGCCCAAAACATTCAGTACTTC
j_call: TRBJ2-7; clone_size: -; v_call: TRBV18; d_call: TRBD1; cdr3_aa: CASSPAQGTYEQYF; cdr3_nt: TGTGCCAGCTCACCGGCACAGGGGACCTACGAGCAGTACTTC
j_call: TRBJ1-1; clone_size: -; v_call: TRBV30; d_call: -; cdr3_aa: CAWRPGGITEAFF; cdr3_nt: TGTGCCTGGAGGCCTGGGGGGATCACTGAAGCTTTCTTT
j_call: TRBJ1-3; clone_size: -; v_call: TRBV15; d_call: -; cdr3_aa: CATSRALSGNTIYF; cdr3_nt: TGTGCCACCAGCAGAGCCCTCTCTGGAAACACCATATATTTT
j_call: TRBJ2-3; clone_size: -; v_call: TRBV15; d_call: TRBD2; cdr3_aa: CATSRDGVAGTKYF; cdr3_nt: TGTGCCACCAGCAGAGATGGGGTAGCGGGCACCAAGTATTTT
j_call: TRBJ2-7; clone_size: -; v_call: TRBV7-8; d_call: TRBD1; cdr3_aa: CASSPEGQGESYEQYF; cdr3_nt: TGTGCCAGCAGCCCCGAGGGACAGGGTGAATCCTACGAGCAGTACTTC
j_call: TRBJ2-3; clone_size: -; v_call: TRBV5-4; d_call: -; cdr3_aa: CASSLWSSDTQYF; cdr3_nt: TGTGCCAGCAGCTTGTGGAGCTCAGATACGCAGTATTTT
j_call: TRBJ2-6; clone_size: -; v_call: TRBV4-3; d_call: TRBD1; cdr3_aa: CASSQDPGTGPGVLTF; cdr3_nt: TGCGCCAGCAGCCAAGATCCCGGGACAGGGCCAGGCGTCCTGACTTTC
j_call: TRBJ2-7; clone_size: -; v_call: TRBV18; d_call: TRBD1; cdr3_aa: CASSTGTGEVYEQYF; cdr3_nt: TGTGCCAGCTCAACAGGGACAGGGGAAGTATACGAGCAGTACTTC
j_call: TRBJ2-7; clone_size: -; v_call: TRBV7-9; d_call: -; cdr3_aa: CASSSGRIYEQYF; cdr3_nt: TGTGCCAGCAGCTCAGGCAGGATCTACGAGCAGTACTTC
j_call: TRBJ1-2; clone_size: -; v_call: TRBV28; d_call: -; cdr3_aa: CASSLPAGPYGYTF; cdr3_nt: TGTGCCAGCAGTTTACCCGCAGGGCCTTATGGCTACACCTTC
j_call: TRBJ2-7; clone_size: -; v_call: TRBV13; d_call: TRBD1; cdr3_aa: CASSFGDRDIPYEQYF; cdr3_nt: TGTGCCAGCAGCTTTGGCGACAGGGATATTCCCTACGAGCAGTACTTC
j_call: TRBJ1-5; clone_size: -; v_call: TRBV19; d_call: -; cdr3_aa: CASKDRLPNQPQHF; cdr3_nt: TGTGCCAGTAAAGACAGGCTCCCAAATCAGCCCCAGCATTTT
j_call: TRBJ1-4; clone_size: -; v_call: TRBV6-5; d_call: -; cdr3_aa: CASSFQGGEKLFF; cdr3_nt: TGTGCCAGCAGTTTCCAGGGTGGTGAAAAACTGTTTTTT
j_call: TRBJ2-5; clone_size: -; v_call: TRBV6-6; d_call: -; cdr3_aa: CASSYVGVQETQYF; cdr3_nt: TGTGCCAGCAGTTACGTCGGAGTACAAGAGACCCAGTACTTC
j_call: TRBJ1-1; clone_size: -; v_call: TRBV9; d_call: TRBD1; cdr3_aa: CASSPRTGERWAEAFF; cdr3_nt: TGTGCCAGCAGCCCCCGGACAGGGGAACGTTGGGCTGAAGCTTTCTTT
j_call: TRBJ1-5; clone_size: -; v_call: TRBV30; d_call: TRBD1; cdr3_aa: CAWSSEQGEGQPQHF; cdr3_nt: TGTGCCTGGAGTTCGGAACAGGGGGAAGGGCAGCCCCAGCATTTT
j_call: TRBJ1-3; clone_size: -; v_call: TRBV25-1; d_call: TRBD1; cdr3_aa: CASSESGTGRSGNTIYF; cdr3_nt: TGTGCCAGCAGTGAATCCGGGACAGGGCGCTCTGGAAACACCATATATTTT
j_call: TRBJ2-3; clone_size: -; v_call: TRBV28; d_call: TRBD1; cdr3_aa: CASSLGGLQVPDTQYF; cdr3_nt: TGTGCCAGCAGCCTAGGGGGCTTGCAAGTCCCAGATACGCAGTATTTT
j_call: TRBJ2-1; clone_size: once; v_call: TRBV25-1; d_call: TRBD2; cdr3_aa: CASSDGLAGNNNEQFF; cdr3_nt: TGTGCCAGCAGTGATGGTCTAGCGGGCAACAACAATGAGCAGTTCTTC
j_call: TRBJ1-2; clone_size: once; v_call: TRBV5-1; d_call: -; cdr3_aa: CASSLEQGQGYGYTF; cdr3_nt: TGCGCCAGCAGCTTGGAACAGGGCCAAGGCTATGGCTACACCTTC
j_call: TRBJ1-2; clone_size: -; v_call: TRBV28; d_call: TRBD1; cdr3_aa: CASRTPNRDRRDGYTF; cdr3_nt: TGTGCCAGCAGAACCCCGAATCGGGACAGGAGGGATGGCTACACCTTC
j_call: TRBJ2-1; clone_size: -; v_call: TRBV4-1; d_call: TRBD2; cdr3_aa: CASSQVGLAGGSYNEQFF; cdr3_nt: TGCGCCAGCAGCCAAGTGGGACTAGCGGGAGGCTCCTACAATGAGCAGTTCTTC
j_call: TRBJ2-3; clone_size: -; v_call: TRBV29-1; d_call: TRBD1; cdr3_aa: CSVGRTGDVRDTQYF; cdr3_nt: TGCAGCGTTGGTAGGACAGGGGACGTCCGGGATACGCAGTATTTT
j_call: TRBJ2-5; clone_size: -; v_call: TRBV28; d_call: -; cdr3_aa: CASSFARYQETQYF; cdr3_nt: TGTGCCAGCAGTTTTGCGAGGTACCAAGAGACCCAGTACTTC
j_call: TRBJ2-7; clone_size: -; v_call: TRBV30; d_call: TRBD2; cdr3_aa: CAWSITRTSGSWDEQYF; cdr3_nt: TGTGCCTGGAGTATCACCCGGACTAGCGGGTCCTGGGACGAGCAGTACTTC
j_call: TRBJ2-3; clone_size: -; v_call: TRBV28; d_call: TRBD2; cdr3_aa: CASSFISSGSDTQYF; cdr3_nt: TGTGCCAGCAGTTTTATTTCTAGCGGGAGCGATACGCAGTATTTT
j_call: TRBJ2-5; clone_size: few; v_call: TRBV3-1/TRBV3-2; d_call: TRBD2; cdr3_aa: CASSHGAGAGETQYF; cdr3_nt: TGTGCCAGCAGCCACGGAGCGGGAGCCGGGGAGACCCAGTACTTC
j_call: TRBJ1-1; clone_size: -; v_call: TRBV19; d_call: -; cdr3_aa: CACRVDDTEAFF; cdr3_nt: TGTGCCTGCAGGGTGGATGACACTGAAGCTTTCTTT
j_call: TRBJ2-7; clone_size: -; v_call: TRBV20-1; d_call: -; cdr3_aa: CSAYSTYEQYF; cdr3_nt: TGCAGTGCGTACAGCACCTACGAGCAGTACTTC
j_call: TRBJ2-5; clone_size: -; v_call: TRBV15; d_call: -; cdr3_aa: CATGALEETQYF; cdr3_nt: TGTGCCACCGGGGCCCTTGAAGAGACCCAGTACTTC
j_call: TRBJ2-7; clone_size: -; v_call: TRBV3-1/TRBV3-2; d_call: TRBD2; cdr3_aa: CASSQGPVGAGLAEQYF; cdr3_nt: TGTGCCAGCAGCCAAGGCCCGGTCGGGGCGGGACTAGCAGAGCAGTACTTC
j_call: TRBJ2-1; clone_size: -; v_call: TRBV7-3; d_call: -; cdr3_aa: CASSSFRGEQFF; cdr3_nt: TGTGCCAGCAGTTCCTTTCGAGGTGAGCAGTTCTTC
j_call: TRBJ1-1; clone_size: -; v_call: TRBV28; d_call: -; cdr3_aa: CASSYAGGALEAFF; cdr3_nt: TGTGCCAGCAGTTATGCAGGAGGTGCCCTTGAAGCTTTCTTT